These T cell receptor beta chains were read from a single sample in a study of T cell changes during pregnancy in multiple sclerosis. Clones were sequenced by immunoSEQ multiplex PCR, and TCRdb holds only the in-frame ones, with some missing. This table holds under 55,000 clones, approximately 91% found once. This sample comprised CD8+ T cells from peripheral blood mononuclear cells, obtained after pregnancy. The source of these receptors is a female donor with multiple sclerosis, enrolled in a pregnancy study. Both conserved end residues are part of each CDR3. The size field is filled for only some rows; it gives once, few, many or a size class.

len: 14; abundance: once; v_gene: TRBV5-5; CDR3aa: CASSLYDRFYGYTF
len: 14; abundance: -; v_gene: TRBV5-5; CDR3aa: CASSLAPASYEQYF
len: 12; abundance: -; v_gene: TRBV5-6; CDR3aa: CASSGLGYEQYF
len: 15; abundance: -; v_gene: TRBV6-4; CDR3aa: CASRSGVDGTDTQYF
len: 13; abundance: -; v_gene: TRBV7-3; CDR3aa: CASSLGGATEAFF
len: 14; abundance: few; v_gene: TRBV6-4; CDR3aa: CASSDSTGAGELFF
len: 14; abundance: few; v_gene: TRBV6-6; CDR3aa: CASRDTYSGNTIYF
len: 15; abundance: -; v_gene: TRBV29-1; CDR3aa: CSVEGTGKANYGYTF
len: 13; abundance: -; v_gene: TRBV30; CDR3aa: CAWSSPSYNEQFF
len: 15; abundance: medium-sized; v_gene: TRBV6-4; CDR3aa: CASSDTGTGFNEQYF
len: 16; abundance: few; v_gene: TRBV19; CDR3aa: CASSSPAGSGTDTQYF
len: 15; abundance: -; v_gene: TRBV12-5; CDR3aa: CASGLVLGRYYGYTF
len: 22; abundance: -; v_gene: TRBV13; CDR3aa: CASRGSRSVGTGADISGNTIYF
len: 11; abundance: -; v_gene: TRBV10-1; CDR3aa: CASIGPGELFF
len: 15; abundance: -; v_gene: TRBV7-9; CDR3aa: CASSLTGTDKDEAFF
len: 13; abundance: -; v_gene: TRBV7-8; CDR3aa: CASSLDVVLEQYF
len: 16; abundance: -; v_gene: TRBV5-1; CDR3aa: CASSHFGRRRRDTQYF
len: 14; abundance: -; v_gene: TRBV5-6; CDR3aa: CASSFGTGHEKLFF
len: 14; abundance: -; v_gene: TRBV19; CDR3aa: CASSGQGAGNTIYF
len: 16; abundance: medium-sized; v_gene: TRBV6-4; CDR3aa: CASSDTPQAPIYGYTF
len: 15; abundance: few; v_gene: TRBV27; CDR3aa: CASSMRAGGNTEAFF
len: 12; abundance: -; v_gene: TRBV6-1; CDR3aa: CASQGPSYEQYF
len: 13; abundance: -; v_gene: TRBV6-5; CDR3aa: CASSSHASGELFF
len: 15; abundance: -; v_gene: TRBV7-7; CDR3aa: CASSPGTGFTGELFF
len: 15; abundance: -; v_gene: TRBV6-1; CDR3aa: CASSEGAGGLYEQYF
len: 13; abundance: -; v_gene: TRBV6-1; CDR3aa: CASSGGGGTEAFF
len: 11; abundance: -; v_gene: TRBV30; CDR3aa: CAAGASDTQYF
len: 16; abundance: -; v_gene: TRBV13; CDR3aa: CASSSLRAGSTDTQYF
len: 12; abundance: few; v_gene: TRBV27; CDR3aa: CASSFPAGEAFF
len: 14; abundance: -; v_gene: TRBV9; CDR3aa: CASSPTGGGNTIYF
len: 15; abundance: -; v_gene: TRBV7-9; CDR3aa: CASSRNQPGDSPLHF
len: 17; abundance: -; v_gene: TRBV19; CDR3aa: CASTPWTGMVSTDTQYF
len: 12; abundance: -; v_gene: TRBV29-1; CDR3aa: CSVVAELGAQHF
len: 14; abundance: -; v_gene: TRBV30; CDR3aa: CAWGTGGRAGEQYF
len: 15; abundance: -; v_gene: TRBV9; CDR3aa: CASSVGGHTQETQYF
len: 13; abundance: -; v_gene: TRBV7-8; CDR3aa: CASSPGSNTEAFF
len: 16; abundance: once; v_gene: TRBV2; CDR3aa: CASSEARAGGFSEQYF
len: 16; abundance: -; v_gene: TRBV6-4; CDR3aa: CASSDSGGGAEDTQYF
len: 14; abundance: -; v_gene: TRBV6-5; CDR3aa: CASSFSAGVYEQYF
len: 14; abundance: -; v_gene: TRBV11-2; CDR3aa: CASSLGTGAYEQYF
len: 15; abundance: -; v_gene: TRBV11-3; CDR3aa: CASSPQGPEGNEQFF
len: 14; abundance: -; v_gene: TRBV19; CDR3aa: CASNPYTARDGYTF
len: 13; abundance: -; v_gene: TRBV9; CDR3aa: CASSKQGVAEAFF
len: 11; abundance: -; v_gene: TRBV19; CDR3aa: CASRGDYGYTF
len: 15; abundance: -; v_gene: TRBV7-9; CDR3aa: CASSLGWLVGETQYF
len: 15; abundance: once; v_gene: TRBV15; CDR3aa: CATSRVRESTDTQYF
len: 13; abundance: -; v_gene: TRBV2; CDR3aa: CASTGGPDYGYTF
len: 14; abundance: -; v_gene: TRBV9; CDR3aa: CASSEGQGGAEAFF